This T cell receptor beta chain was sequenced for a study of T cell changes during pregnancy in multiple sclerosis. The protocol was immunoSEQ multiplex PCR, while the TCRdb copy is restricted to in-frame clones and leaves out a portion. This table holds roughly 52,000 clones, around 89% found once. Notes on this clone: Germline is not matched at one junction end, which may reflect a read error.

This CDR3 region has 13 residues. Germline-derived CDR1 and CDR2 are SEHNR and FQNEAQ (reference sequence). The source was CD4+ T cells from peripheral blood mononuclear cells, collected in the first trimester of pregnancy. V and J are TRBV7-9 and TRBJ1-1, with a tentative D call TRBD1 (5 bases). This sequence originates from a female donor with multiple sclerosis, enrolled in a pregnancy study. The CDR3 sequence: CTSSLPGRGGVFF. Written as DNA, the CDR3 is TGTACCAGCAGCTTACCCGGGCGGGGGGGAGTTTTCTTT. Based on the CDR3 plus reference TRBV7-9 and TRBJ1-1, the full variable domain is DTGVSQNPRHKITKRGQNVTFRCDPISEHNRLYWYRQTLGQGPEFLTYFQNEAQLEKSRLLSDRFSAERPKGSFSTLEIQRTEQGDSAMYLCTSSLPGRGGVFFGQGTRLTVV.